What follows are 13 T cell receptor beta chains derived from one specimen sequenced in a study of beta chain features in type 1 diabetes. Study results and caveats: A moderate, significant TCRB CDR3 shortening appeared in type 1 diabetes across four CD4+ subsets.

Their specific antigens are unknown. Sequenced material consisted of expressed TCRB transcripts (all of the isolated RNA was reverse transcribed). Sequenced by immunoSEQ multiplex PCR; TCRdb stores in-frame clones only, minus some. The sample yields about 280,000 clones, over 14% seen once. Sequences were obtained from naive CD4+ T cells from blood. These receptors were obtained from a man aged 18 to 29 with type 1 diabetes.

The chain joins TRBV5-1 to TRBJ2-3; D not resolved. The CDR3 extends over 14 amino acids. V shed 4 bases and J shed 4 bases, with 13 bases lying between them. Germline V lookup: CDR1 SGHRS, CDR2 YFSETQ. The CDR3 sequence is CASSLSAYSDTQYF. The CDR3 DNA reads as TGCGCCAGCAGCCTATCAGCGTATTCAGATACGCAGTATTTT.

The chain links TRBV7-8 to TRBJ2-1, with 7 bases aligning to TRBD2. The CDR3 extends over 16 amino acids. The germline gives CDR1 SGHVS, CDR2 FQNEAQ. Trimming took 1 base from V and 7 from J; bases not matched to a gene: 10. The CDR3 DNA reads TGTGCCAGCAGCTTAGGATGGCTAGCGGAGCTGAATGAGCAGTTCTTC. Its protein product is CASSLGWLAELNEQFF.

The chain combines TRBV6-5 with TRBJ1-1; no definite D call. V was trimmed by 0 bases and J by 0 bases, leaving 5 bases between them. This CDR3 is built from 14 residues. The germline V gene encodes CDR1 MNHEY and CDR2 SVGAGI. CDR3 sequence: CASSYSQVNTEAFF. The CDR3 region has the DNA TGTGCCAGCAGTTACTCCCAGGTGAACACTGAAGCTTTCTTT.

The chain carries TRBV11-2 and TRBJ1-1; 9 bases agree with TRBD1. CDR3 length equals 14 residues. Trimming removed 10 bases from V and 1 base from J; junction bases left unmatched: 7. The V gene's germline CDR1 is SGHAT and CDR2 FQNNGV. CDR3: CAIGAGQGNTEAFF. CDR3 sequence (DNA): TGTGCCATCGGGGCGGGACAGGGGAACACTGAAGCTTTCTTT.

The rearrangement uses TRBV7-9 and TRBJ1-1; 8 nucleotides line up with TRBD1. This CDR3 contains 16 residues. Germline assignment: CDR1 SEHNR and CDR2 FQNEAQ (reference sequence). With 6 bases clipped from V and 0 bases from J, the junction kept 9 bases outside the gene matches. The CDR3 bases are TGTGCCAGCAGATCCCTGCGACAGGGGATGAACACTGAAGCTTTCTTT. Amino acid sequence: CASRSLRQGMNTEAFF.

The chain combines TRBV11-2 with TRBJ2-7; no clear D. Trimming left V 0 bases short and J 0 bases short, with 6 bases between. The CDR3 spans 14 residues. Germline assignment: CDR1 SGHAT and CDR2 FQNNGV. CDR3 sequence (DNA): TGTGCCAGCAGCTTAGACAGGAACTCCTACGAGCAGTACTTC. It codes for CASSLDRNSYEQYF.

The rearrangement links TRBV9 to TRBJ1-1; D is unclear. Germline V CDR1 and CDR2: SGDLS, YYNGEE. The CDR3 is 13 amino acids. V was shortened by 4 bases and J by 1 base, with 8 bases between the two germline ends. CDR3 in amino acids: CASSPLRNTEAFF. The CDR3 DNA is TGTGCCAGCAGCCCTCTTAGGAACACTGAAGCTTTCTTT.

The V and J genes are TRBV5-1 and TRBJ2-2; no clear D gene. The germline V and J ends were trimmed by 3 bases and 1 base, with 7 bases remaining between them. Germline CDR1 is SGHRS and CDR2 is YFSETQ. The length of the CDR3 is 14 residues. The CDR3 DNA sequence: TGCGCCAGCAGCTCACGAGGGAACACCGGGGAGCTGTTTTTT. This gives the protein CASSSRGNTGELFF.

This chain uses TRBV11-2 with TRBJ2-1; TRBD2 is a possible D gene (6 bases). CDR1 SGHAT and CDR2 FQNNGV come from the germline V gene. Trimming left V 10 bases short and J 2 bases short, with 18 bases between. This CDR3 comprises 15 residues. DNA for the CDR3: TGTGCCACCCGTGTAGGGCGGGGCACCTACAATGAGCAGTTCTTC. Protein: CATRVGRGTYNEQFF.

This clone was picked up a small number of times. The chain has TRBV7-2 and TRBJ2-7; possibly TRBD1 for D (6 bases). The germline V gene has CDR1 SGHTA and CDR2 FQGNSA. The ends were cut back, 3 bases at V and 2 bases at J, with 11 bases in the middle. The CDR3 is made up of 14 amino acids. CDR3 amino acids: CASSFGDRPYEQYF. The CDR3, as DNA: TGTGCCAGCAGCTTCGGAGACAGGCCCTACGAGCAGTACTTC.

In its sample, this clone was seen a few times. The CDR3 DNA reads as TGCGCCAGCAGCCAAGTGGGACTAGCGGGAATAGAGACCCAGTACTTC. Translated, it gives CASSQVGLAGIETQYF. The V call is TRBV4-1, the J call TRBJ2-5; 13 bases fit TRBD2. This CDR3 spans 16 amino acids. Germline assignment: CDR1 MGHRA and CDR2 YSYEKL. J was trimmed by 4 bases and V by 1 base; bases with no gene match: 3.

V usage is TRBV7-2 and J usage is TRBJ1-2; D unresolved. Germline lookup yields CDR1 SGHTA and CDR2 FQGNSA. Trimming pared 1 base from V and 9 bases from J, leaving 18 bases between. This CDR3 contains 15 residues. The CDR3 protein is CASSLDPQVGYRYTF. The DNA for the CDR3 is TGTGCCAGCAGCTTAGACCCCCAGGTTGGGTATCGCTACACCTTC. Filled out from reference TRBV7-2 and TRBJ1-2, the complete variable domain reads GAGVSQSPSNKVTEKGKDVELRCDPISGHTALYWYRQSLGQGLEFLIYFQGNSAPDKSGLPSDRFSAERTGGSVSTLTIQRTQQEDSAVYLCASSLDPQVGYRYTFGSGTRLTVV.

This clone has just a few counts. The V gene is TRBV6-5, the J gene TRBJ2-7; 14 bases are shared with TRBD2. V shed 5 bases and J 3 bases; nucleotides not matched to a gene: 3. From germline, CDR1 is MNHEY and CDR2 SVGAGI. The CDR3 is 15 residues long. The CDR3 here is CASSRTSGRLYEQYF. CDR3 DNA sequence: TGTGCCAGCAGTCGGACTAGCGGGAGGCTCTACGAGCAGTACTTC.